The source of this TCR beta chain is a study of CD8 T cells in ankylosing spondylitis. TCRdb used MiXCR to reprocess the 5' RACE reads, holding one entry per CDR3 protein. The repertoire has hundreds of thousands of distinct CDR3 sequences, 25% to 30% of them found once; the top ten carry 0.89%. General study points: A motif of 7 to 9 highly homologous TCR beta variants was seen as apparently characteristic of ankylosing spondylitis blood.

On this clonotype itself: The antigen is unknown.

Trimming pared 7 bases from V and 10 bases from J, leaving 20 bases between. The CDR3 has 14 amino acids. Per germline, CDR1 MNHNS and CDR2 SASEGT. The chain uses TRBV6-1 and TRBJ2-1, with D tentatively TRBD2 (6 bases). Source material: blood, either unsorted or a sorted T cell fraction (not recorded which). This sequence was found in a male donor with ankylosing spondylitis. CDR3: CASTLLLSGREQFF. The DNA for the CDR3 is TGTGCCAGCACTCTCCTTCTCAGTGGGAGGGAGCAGTTCTTC.